This T cell receptor beta chain was profiled in a study of T cells after yellow fever vaccination. The V end was cut by 4 bases, the J end by 2 bases, with 15 bases between. The CDR3 totals 15 residues. Germline V gene sequence: CDR1 SGHRS, CDR2 YFSETQ. Findings and limits, study-wide: Weaker, the secondary response peaked sooner, at day 5 versus 15.

This clonotype was seen a handful of times. The antigen remains undetermined. TCRdb processed the 5' RACE reads anew with MiXCR; each CDR3 protein has one entry. The table includes about 630,000 distinct CDR3 sequences, about 12% detected once. The sequence was obtained from a man aged 25 to 45 who received the YFV17D yellow fever vaccine. The J gene is TRBJ1-2, the V gene TRBV5-1; the D gene is possibly TRBD1 (5 bases). The sequencing here drew on PBMCs, taken on the day of the yellow fever booster vaccination. The CDR3 DNA reads as TGCGCCAGCAGCCTAGCTCCGACAGAAAACTATGGCTACACCTTC. Its protein is CASSLAPTENYGYTF.